This T cell receptor (beta chain) was identified in a study of a mutant IDH1 vaccine in newly diagnosed glioma. V lost 7 bases to trimming and J lost 4 bases, with 10 bases between them. In germline, CDR1 is MNHNS, CDR2 SASEGT. This CDR3 contains 12 residues. As to this clone: The antigen is unknown.

Time point specified: week 35, safety follow-up. Topical imiquimod accompanied each vaccine dose, which consisted of 300 ug of mutant IDH1 20-mer peptide. Some clones are missing from TCRdb's copy, which holds only in-frame ones; the method was immunoSEQ multiplex PCR. The sample includes about 55,000 clones, 80% to 85% of them seen just once. The source was PBMCs, collected from a glioma patient whose treatment included an IDH1 peptide vaccine. This chain links TRBV6-1 with TRBJ1-1, with D perhaps matching TRBD1 (5 bases). This receptor was taken from a woman under 30 with glioma. CDR3 DNA sequence: TGTGCCAGCAAGGCAGGGAGCACTGAAGCTTTCTTT. It encodes CASKAGSTEAFF.